Shown below are 24 T cell receptor beta chains from a single sample sequenced in a study of regulatory T cells in long-lasting Graves disease. Investigators prepared the TCR beta libraries by applying iRepertoire HTBI primers and Arm-PCR of CDR3 regions. One entry per CDR3 protein results from TCRdb running MiXCR on the multiplex PCR reads. Of approximately 350,000 distinct CDR3 sequences in the sample, around 15% were seen once. As for time point: newly diagnosed GD, antithyroid drugs for less than 3 months. TCR sequences were obtained from RNA taken from PBMCs. These same data were also listed under a study on T cells in Graves' hyperthyroidism and ophthalmopathy.

The sample consisted of peripheral blood mononuclear cells (PBMCs), taken at new diagnosis, from a patient treated with antithyroid drugs. These receptors were taken from a woman aged 18-29 years with Graves disease.

This clonotype has just a few counts. This chain links TRBV12-3 or TRBV12-4 with TRBJ1-1; a weak D match, TRBD1 (6 bases). Trimming shortened V by 5 bases and J by 1 base, and 14 bases separated the two germline ends. This CDR3 comprises 15 residues. The CDR3 nucleotides are TGTGCCAGCAGTCCTTACTTCAGGGGGAACACTGAAGCTTTCTTT. The encoded protein is CASSPYFRGNTEAFF.

On this clonotype: Given a much more abundant clone one base away, this may be a read error. The rearrangement uses TRBV6-1 and TRBJ2-5; D perhaps matches TRBD2 (7 bases). The CDR3 spans 14 residues. Germline V lookup: CDR1 MNHNS, CDR2 SASEGT. V was trimmed by 3 bases and J by 5 bases, leaving 13 bases between them. CDR3 in amino acids: CASSDSGGAETQYF. For the CDR3, the DNA is TGTGCCAGCAGTGATTCGGGGGGCGCGGAGACCCAGTACTTC.

This rearrangement joins TRBV29-1 to TRBJ2-1; D remains unclear. There are 9 residues in the CDR3. In germline, CDR1 is SQVTM, CDR2 ANQGSEA. V lost 6 bases, J lost 3 bases, and 0 bases lay in between. The CDR3 nucleotides read TGCAGCGTCTACAATGAGCAGTTCTTC. It translates to CSVYNEQFF.

This chain uses TRBV9 with TRBJ2-3; D possibly corresponds to TRBD2 (5 bases). CDR3 length: 15 residues. The ends were cut back, 3 bases at V and 0 bases at J, with 11 bases in the middle. The V gene's germline CDR1 is SGDLS and CDR2 YYNGEE. Written as DNA, the CDR3 is TGTGCCAGCAGCGCCGGGATTTCCAGCACAGATACGCAGTATTTT. As protein: CASSAGISSTDTQYF.

This clonotype was recorded many times. The V gene is TRBV7-3, the J gene TRBJ2-2; 10 bases are a match to TRBD1. The CDR3 contains 14 residues. With V trimmed by 4 bases and J by 4 bases, 0 bases remained unmatched. Germline CDR1 and CDR2: SGHTA and FQGTGA. CDR3 bases: TGTGCCAGCAGCTGGGACAGGGGCACCGGGGAGCTGTTTTTT. It translates to CASSWDRGTGELFF. The full variable domain, completed using reference TRBV7-3 and TRBJ2-2, is GAGVSQTPSNKVTEKGKYVELRCDPISGHTALYWYRQSLGQGPEFLIYFQGTGAADDSGLPNDRFFAVRPEGSVSTLKIQRTERGDSAVYLCASSWDRGTGELFFGEGSRLTVL.

There are a few counts of this clonotype. No conserved phenylalanine or tryptophan ends this CDR3, so it is likely a read error. CDR3 nucleotide sequence: TGTGCCAGCAGTCTTAACCGGCGCCTTGAGGGTGAAGCTTTCCTT. This encodes CASSLNRRLEGEAFL. This chain connects TRBV12-3 or TRBV12-4 to TRBJ1-1; D not resolved. The CDR3 is made up of 15 amino acids. The germline V and J ends were trimmed by 5 bases and 7 bases, with 20 bases remaining between them.

There are many counts of this clonotype. The chain has TRBV9 and TRBJ1-5; weak D call: TRBD1 (5 bases). There are 13 residues in the CDR3. Germline V gene data show CDR1 as SGDLS and CDR2 as YYNGEE. Trimming pared 4 bases from V and 9 bases from J, leaving 14 bases between. The CDR3 protein is CASSLGGAPPQHF. The CDR3 nucleotides read TGTGCCAGCAGCCTGGGCGGGGCCCCGCCCCAGCATTTT.

Concerning this clonotype: A much larger clone lies one base from this, so it may be a read error. The chain links TRBV7-9 to TRBJ2-1, with 7 bases identical to TRBD1. V lost 5 bases and J lost 12; bases outside the gene matches: 7. Germline-derived CDR1 and CDR2 are SEHNR and FQNEAQ (reference sequence). The length of the CDR3 is 12 residues. In DNA form, the CDR3 reads TGTGCCAGCAGCCTTGGGACAGTGGGGCAGTTCTTC. This codes for CASSLGTVGQFF.

This clonotype was found many times. This chain uses TRBV11-2 with TRBJ2-7; TRBD2 matches at 7 bases. The CDR3 totals 13 residues. The V gene end was trimmed by 6 bases and the J gene end by 5 bases; junction bases not matched to a gene: 7. Per the germline V gene, CDR1 is SGHAT and CDR2 is FQNNGV. The CDR3 nucleotides are TGTGCCAGCAGGGGGGGGGGATTCCACGAGCAGTACTTC. Translated: CASRGGGFHEQYF.

On this clonotype itself: A much more abundant neighbour one base away suggests this may be a read error. The rearrangement uses TRBV20-1 and TRBJ2-1; D is perhaps TRBD2 (6 bases). CDR1 is DFQATT and CDR2 is SNEGSKA in the germline V gene (reference sequence). The CDR3 length is 18 residues. CDR3 bases: TGCAGTACTAGAGGTAATGTGGCGGGAAGCCCATCCTACAATGAGCAGTTCTTC. This translates into CSTRGNVAGSPSYNEQFF.

There are many counts of this clonotype. The chain uses TRBV7-3 and TRBJ2-7; 11 bases map to TRBD2. CDR3 size: 17 residues. V was clipped by 0 bases and J by 0 bases; unmatched bases: 4. Germline lookup yields CDR1 SGHTA and CDR2 FQGTGA. CDR3 loop: CASSLTRTSGPSYEQYF. In nucleotides, the CDR3 is TGTGCCAGCAGCTTAACGCGGACTAGCGGGCCCTCCTACGAGCAGTACTTC.

This clonotype turned up a few times. The chain combines TRBV29-1 with TRBJ2-7; no clear D. Looked up from germline, CDR1 is SQVTM and CDR2 is ANQGSEA. The CDR3 totals 12 residues. Trimming removed 1 base from V and 2 bases from J, with 6 bases in between. In nucleotides, the CDR3 is TGCAGCGTTGAAGCCAGACCCTACGAGCAGTACTTC. This gives the protein CSVEARPYEQYF.

The rearrangement links TRBV6-2 or TRBV6-3 to TRBJ2-2; 7 bases agree with TRBD1. The CDR3 consists of 14 residues. The germline gives CDR1 MNHEY, CDR2 SVGEGT. Trimming cost V 8 bases and J 3 bases; bases outside gene matches: 6. DNA of the CDR3: TGTGCCAGCTTCATAGGGGGCCACACCGGGGAGCTGTTTTTT. Amino acid sequence: CASFIGGHTGELFF.

The chain employs TRBV12-3 or TRBV12-4 and TRBJ1-3, with no clear D. This CDR3 spans 14 amino acids. The V end was cut by 6 bases, the J end by 1 base, with 10 bases between. The CDR3 DNA sequence: TGTGCCAGCAGCGCCCCAGGTTCTGGAAACACCATATATTTT. Encoded protein: CASSAPGSGNTIYF.

Many counts were recorded for this clonotype. The chain combines TRBV30 with TRBJ2-7, with D uncertain. In germline, CDR1 is GTSNPN, CDR2 SVGIG (reference sequence). The CDR3 has 12 amino acids. V lost 1 base, J lost 5 bases, and 9 bases lay in between. The DNA for the CDR3 is TGTGCCTGGAGTGGGTATCCTAACGAGCAGTACTTC. Translating gives CAWSGYPNEQYF.

This clonotype showed up many times. This rearrangement joins TRBV11-2 to TRBJ2-6; D remains ambiguous. In germline, CDR1 is SGHAT, CDR2 FQNNGV. The CDR3 runs 15 residues. V was pared by 1 base and J by 1 base, with 5 bases between. CDR3 residues: CASSLGPSGANVLTF. CDR3 bases: TGTGCCAGCAGCTTAGGACCTTCTGGGGCCAACGTCCTGACTTTC.

This clonotype was recorded a few times. The chain joins TRBV28 to TRBJ2-5; no clear D. This CDR3 comprises 16 residues. V gave up 1 base and J gave up 2 bases, with 14 bases separating them. Per germline, CDR1 MDHEN and CDR2 SYDVKM. The CDR3 region is CASSLLGYRPQETQYF. CDR3 nucleotides: TGTGCCAGCAGTTTATTAGGGTACCGGCCTCAAGAGACCCAGTACTTC.

The sample holds many counts of this clonotype. The CDR3 sequence is CASSLSGNNSPLHF. The CDR3 DNA is TGTGCCAGCAGTTTATCCGGGAATAATTCACCCCTCCACTTT. The chain joins TRBV12-3 or TRBV12-4 to TRBJ1-6; D uncertain. Deletions cut 2 bases from V and 5 bases from J, with 7 bases between. CDR3 size: 14 residues.

This clonotype was counted at least ten times. The rearrangement links TRBV6-5 to TRBJ1-2; D perhaps matches TRBD1 (5 bases). CDR1 MNHEY and CDR2 SVGAGI come from the germline V gene. The CDR3 is 14 residues long. Between the trimmed V and J ends, which lost 4 bases and 4 bases, there was a span of 13 bases. DNA of the CDR3: TGTGCCAGCAGTTCAGACAGTCCCCGCTATGGCTACACCTTC. This codes for CASSSDSPRYGYTF.

V and J are TRBV19 and TRBJ2-1; D gene uncertain. Germline assignment: CDR1 LNHDA and CDR2 SQIVND (reference sequence). This CDR3 has 15 residues. The V and J ends lost 1 base and 2 bases respectively, with 9 bases between them. This CDR3 reads CASSIGVPPYNEQFF. The CDR3 nucleotides are TGTGCCAGTAGTATAGGGGTCCCCCCCTACAATGAGCAGTTCTTC.

V gene TRBV6-1 combines with J gene TRBJ2-5; TRBD2 agrees at 9 bases. The CDR3 is 15 amino acids. Germline loops: CDR1 MNHNS, CDR2 SASEGT. Trimming took 2 bases from V and 4 from J; bases not matched to a gene: 5. The CDR3 coding sequence is TGTGCCAGCAGTGAAAGCAATAGCGGGGGAGAGACCCAGTACTTC. Encoded protein: CASSESNSGGETQYF.

The CDR3 here is CATSSSDRVLEQYF. The CDR3 DNA is TGTGCCACCAGCAGCTCTGACAGGGTCCTCGAGCAGTACTTC. The rearrangement uses TRBV15 and TRBJ2-7; 7 bases map to TRBD1. With V trimmed by 3 bases and J by 6 bases, 8 bases remained unmatched. The CDR3 has 14 residues. Germline CDR1 reads LNHNV; CDR2 reads YYDKDF (reference sequence).

This clonotype was counted a few times. The chain uses TRBV6-1 and TRBJ2-5; no firm D call. This CDR3 is built from 12 residues. From germline, CDR1 is MNHNS and CDR2 SASEGT. Deletions cut 5 bases from V and 5 bases from J, with 9 bases between. This CDR3 is CASSKQWETQYF. The CDR3 DNA is TGTGCCAGCAGTAAACAATGGGAGACCCAGTACTTC.

The table lists this clonotype with a few counts. Given a much more abundant clone one base away, this may be a read error. The V and J genes are TRBV19 and TRBJ1-2; D might be TRBD1 (6 bases). CDR3 size: 13 residues. With 5 bases removed from V and 7 bases from J, the gap between germline ends came to 14 bases. Germline-derived CDR1 and CDR2 are LNHDA and SQIVND (reference sequence). CDR3 in DNA: TGTGCCAGTAGTGGACAGTTCAGCTGTGGCTACACCTTC. Encoded protein: CASSGQFSCGYTF. Variable domain in full (rest from reference TRBV19 and TRBJ1-2): DGGITQSPKYLFRKEGQNVTLSCEQNLNHDAMYWYRQDPGQGLRLIYYSQIVNDFQKGDIAEGYSVSREKKESFPLTVTSAQKNPTAFYLCASSGQFSCGYTFGSGTRLTVV.